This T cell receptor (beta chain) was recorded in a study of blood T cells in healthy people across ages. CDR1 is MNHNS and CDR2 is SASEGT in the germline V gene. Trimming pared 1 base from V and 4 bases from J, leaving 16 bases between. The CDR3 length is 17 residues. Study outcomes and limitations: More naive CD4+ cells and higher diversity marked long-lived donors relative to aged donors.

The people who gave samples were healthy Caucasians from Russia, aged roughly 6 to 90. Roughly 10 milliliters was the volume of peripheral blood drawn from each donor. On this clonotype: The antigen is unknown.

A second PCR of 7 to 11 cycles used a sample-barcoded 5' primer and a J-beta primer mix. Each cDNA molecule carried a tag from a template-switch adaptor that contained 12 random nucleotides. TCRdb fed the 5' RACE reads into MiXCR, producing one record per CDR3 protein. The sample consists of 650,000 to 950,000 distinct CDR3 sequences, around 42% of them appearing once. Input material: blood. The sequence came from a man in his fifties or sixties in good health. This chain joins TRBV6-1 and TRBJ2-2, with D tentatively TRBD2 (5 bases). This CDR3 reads CASSEGLGGRGTGELFF. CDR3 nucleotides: TGTGCCAGCAGTGAAGGTTTAGGCGGGCGCGGCACCGGGGAGCTGTTTTTT.